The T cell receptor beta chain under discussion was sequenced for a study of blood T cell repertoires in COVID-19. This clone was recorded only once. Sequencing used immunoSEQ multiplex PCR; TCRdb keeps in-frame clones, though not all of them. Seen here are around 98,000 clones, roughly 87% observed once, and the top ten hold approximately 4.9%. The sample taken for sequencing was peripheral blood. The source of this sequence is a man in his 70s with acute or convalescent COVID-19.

The CDR3: CASSEIGVSQETQYF. The CDR3 region has the DNA TGTGCCAGCAGTGAAATCGGAGTATCACAAGAGACCCAGTACTTC. The chain employs TRBV6-1 and TRBJ2-5; D ambiguous. The CDR3 contains 15 residues. The germline gives CDR1 MNHNS, CDR2 SASEGT. The ends were cut back, 2 bases at V and 2 bases at J, with 12 bases in the middle.